This T cell receptor beta chain originates from a study of blood T cells in healthy people across ages. The use of a sample-barcoded 5' primer and a J-beta primer mix characterized a second PCR of roughly 6 to 11 cycles. Every cDNA molecule bore a tag from a template-switch adaptor containing 12 random nucleotides. TCRdb analysed the 5' RACE reads with MiXCR anew, one entry per CDR3 protein. The data show fewer than 1.5 million distinct CDR3 sequences, about 43% seen once. With respect to this clonotype: The target antigen is unknown.

The study isolated at least 6 million PBMCs from each sample. Study results and caveats: Researchers deemed the diversity estimates from one million T cells underestimates. Samples with more naive T cells showed higher observed beta diversity.

Germline CDR1 reads DFQATT; CDR2 reads SNEGSKA (reference sequence). The junction had 3 bases not matched to a gene; V was cut back by 3 bases and J by 4 bases. The CDR3 runs to 13 residues. The specimen was blood. The chain employs TRBV20-1 and TRBJ2-5, with 9 bases matching TRBD1. This receptor was obtained from a woman under 30 in good health. DNA for the CDR3: TGCAGTGCTAGGGGACAGGGCGGAGAGACCCAGTACTTC. Its translation is CSARGQGGETQYF.